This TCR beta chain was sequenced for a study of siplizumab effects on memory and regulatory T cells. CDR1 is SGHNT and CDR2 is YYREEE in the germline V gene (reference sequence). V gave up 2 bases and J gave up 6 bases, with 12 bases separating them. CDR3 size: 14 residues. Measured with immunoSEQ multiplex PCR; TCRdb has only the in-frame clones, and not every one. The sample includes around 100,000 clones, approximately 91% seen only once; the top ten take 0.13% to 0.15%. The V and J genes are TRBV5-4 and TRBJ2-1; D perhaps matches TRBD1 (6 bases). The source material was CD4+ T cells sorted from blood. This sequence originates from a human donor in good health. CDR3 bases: TGTGCCAGCAGCTTAGACTCGGACAGCAATGAGCAGTTCTTC. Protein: CASSLDSDSNEQFF. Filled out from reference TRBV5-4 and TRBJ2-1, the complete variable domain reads ETGVTQSPTHLIKTRGQQVTLRCSSQSGHNTVSWYQQALGQGPQFIFQYYREEENGRGNFPPRFSGLQFPNYSSELNVNALELDDSALYLCASSLDSDSNEQFFGPGTRLTVL.